The T cell receptor (beta chain) described here comes from a study of blood T cell repertoires in COVID-19 (dated by TCRdb to about 2020). Study-wide context: Samples from collaborators originated in the United States, Italy and Spain and spanned both the acute and convalescent phases of COVID-19. The material from the prospective study consisted of cDNA or gDNA derived from T cells, B-cell-depleted T cells, or PBMCs. A de-identified subject ID, COVID-19 status, age in years and sex were almost always included in the sample metadata. Where HLA class I and class II types were available, the types were taken from metadata supplied by the sample provider, not from assay-based typing. Deeply sampled blood TCRbeta repertoires from subjects exposed to, actively infected with, or recovered from COVID-19 were included in the dataset. The repertoires were released in a freely available public database meant as a resource for research on the immune response to SARS-CoV-2. Samples came from the ongoing ImmuneRACE study (first 160 participants) plus 1,254 subjects from 6 global collaborators. The full study reports these points: The quantity of clinical and demographic metadata differed by source and by participant and was supplied without curation.

Worth noting for this clone: Its antigen target is currently unknown. The sample holds no much larger clone one base away, and base qualities are not on file.

V is cut by 8 bases and J by 0 bases, and the space between the germline ends is 14 bases. The CDR3, from cysteine to phenylalanine, totals 15 residues. Just CDR3 DNA is preserved here, 45 bases in frame from base 1. The germline V gene (reference sequence) supplies CDR1 MNHEY and CDR2 SMNVEV. In Seattle, one collaborating source enrolled patients while the infection was active and tracked those patients longitudinally over the course of disease. Each collaborating institution followed its own protocols to collect whole blood in K2EDTA tubes. For TCRbeta analysis, collaborator samples were shipped as frozen whole blood, as isolated PBMCs, or as DNA extracted from either sample type. The immunoSEQ Assay, a bias-controlled multiplex PCR, was used to amplify TCRbeta CDR3 regions from genomic DNA. The original methods were these. Within the assay, amplification of reference gene primers was used to estimate how many nucleated cells each sample contained. To quantify the absolute abundance of each unique TCRbeta CDR3 rearrangement, sequence reads were collapsed and filtered. For each sample, productive Simpson clonality was calculated as the square root of Simpson's diversity index across productive rearrangements. In TCRdb, the immuneACCESS table is reduced to in-frame sequences with V and J assigned. These tables do not hold every clone; where another copy was compared, an unresolved V gene accounts for under half, and the others remain unexplained. The V and J calls and clone size come from that table; D and trimming were worked out from the DNA. For this sample the table gives hundreds of thousands of clones, of which about 87% were detected only once. The top ten clones comprise 0.65% to 1% of the sample.

The sequence was obtained from a man aged 18 to 29 with COVID-19, enrolled during active disease. The sample consisted of peripheral blood. The chain uses TRBV27 and TRBJ1-5; no D gene can be assigned with confidence. The DNA is as follows: TGTGCCAGCGGGCCTCAGCCTTATAGCAATCAGCCCCAGCATTTT. This encodes CASGPQPYSNQPQHF.